One sample yielded the 10 T cell receptor beta chains listed below, sequenced in a study of OX40 agonist ivuxolimab in advanced cancers. Method: immunoSEQ multiplex PCR; TCRdb's copy keeps in-frame clones and lacks some. The sample contains some 55,000 clones, approximately 84% of which appear only once. Source: CD4+ or CD8+ T cells sorted from blood, taken in a trial of the OX40 agonist ivuxolimab. The receptors here all came from an adult with an advanced solid tumor such as melanoma, head and neck, liver or kidney cancer.

The rearrangement links TRBV14 to TRBJ1-2, with D unclear. Trimming shortened V by 4 bases and J by 2 bases, and 8 bases separated the two germline ends. CDR1 is SGHDN and CDR2 is FVKESK in the germline V gene. The CDR3 has 13 amino acids. Here the CDR3 reads CASSPTNNYGYTF. CDR3 bases: TGTGCCAGCAGCCCCACAAACAACTATGGCTACACCTTC.

This chain joins TRBV6-6 and TRBJ1-2, with D possibly TRBD1 on 6 matching bases. V was cut by 5 bases and J by 8 bases, with 15 bases left in between. CDR3 length: 13 residues. CDR1 is MNHNY and CDR2 is SVGAGI in the germline V gene (reference sequence). CDR3 DNA sequence: TGTGCCAGCAGTCTCGCAGGGGCAGGGGGCTACACCTTC. As protein: CASSLAGAGGYTF.

V usage is TRBV5-3 and J usage is TRBJ2-1; TRBD2 matches 8 bases. TRBV5-3 is noted as an ORF with a role that remains uncertain. Trimming cost V 1 base and J 4 bases; bases outside gene matches: 4. The CDR3 runs 15 residues. CDR3 amino acids: CARSLIAGTYNEQFF. Here the CDR3 DNA reads TGTGCCAGAAGCTTGATAGCGGGGACATACAATGAGCAGTTCTTC.

The chain has TRBV18 and TRBJ2-5, with 8 bases that match TRBD1. Germline V gene sequence: CDR1 KGHSH, CDR2 LQKENI. The CDR3 extends over 14 amino acids. Germline trimming cut 6 bases from V and 3 bases from J; bases unmatched to any gene: 6. The CDR3 DNA is TGTGCCAGCTCTTCGACAGGGGTGGAAGAGACCCAGTACTTC. It translates to CASSSTGVEETQYF. The variable domain in full, with the rest retrieved from reference TRBV18 and TRBJ2-5, is NAGVMQNPRHLVRRRGQEARLRCSPMKGHSHVYWYRQLPEEGLKFMVYLQKENIIDESGMPKERFSAEFPKEGPSILRIQQVVRGDSAAYFCASSSTGVEETQYFGPGTRLLVL.

The chain joins TRBV6-1 to TRBJ2-7; D perhaps matches TRBD2 (5 bases). V dropped 8 bases and J dropped 4 bases, with 12 bases sitting between them. The CDR3 runs to 12 residues. Germline V lookup: CDR1 MNHNS, CDR2 SASEGT. The DNA for the CDR3 is TGTGCCAGCGGGGAACGAGGGTACGAGCAGTACTTC. Its protein product is CASGERGYEQYF.

V is TRBV10-3 and J is TRBJ2-3, with D uncertain. From germline, CDR1 is ENHRY and CDR2 SYGVKD. This CDR3 has 12 residues. V lost 3 bases and J 3 bases, leaving 4 bases between the germline ends. This CDR3 is CAISELTDTQYF. The DNA of the CDR3 is TGTGCCATCAGTGAACTTACAGATACGCAGTATTTT.

The chain recombines TRBV5-6 with TRBJ2-5; 9 bases align to TRBD1. J gave up 4 bases and V 1 base, and 5 bases lay outside the gene matches. The germline V gene has CDR1 SGHDT and CDR2 YYEEEE. The CDR3 is 15 amino acids. This CDR3 is CASSLKDRGVETQYF. CDR3 nucleotide sequence: TGTGCCAGCAGCTTGAAAGACAGGGGGGTAGAGACCCAGTACTTC.

The rearrangement uses TRBV4-1 and TRBJ2-2; 13 bases are shared with TRBD2. CDR1 is MGHRA, CDR2 YSYEKL, per germline. V trimming: 4 bases; J trimming: 1 base; junction bases outside the gene matches: 12. The CDR3 is made up of 20 amino acids. Written as DNA, the CDR3 is TGCGCCAGCAGCCGATCCCCCGGGACTAGCGGGATGGAGAACACCGGGGAGCTGTTTTTT. It codes for CASSRSPGTSGMENTGELFF.

This chain connects TRBV6-6 to TRBJ1-2; D unclear. From germline, CDR1 is MNHNY and CDR2 SVGAGI (reference sequence). This CDR3 is 14 amino acids long. V lost 6 bases, J lost 1 base, and 12 bases lay in between. CDR3 residues: CASSQSVVNYGYTF. The DNA of the CDR3 is TGTGCCAGCAGCCAATCCGTCGTTAACTATGGCTACACCTTC.

The chain is built from TRBV9 and TRBJ1-2; no reliable D call. Germline V gene sequence: CDR1 SGDLS, CDR2 YYNGEE. The V end lost 6 bases, the J end lost 8 bases, and 20 bases lay between the germline ends. The CDR3 spans 14 residues. The DNA for the CDR3 is TGTGCCAGCAACACTCCTTCTCGAGGGAACGGCTACACCTTC. It is translated as CASNTPSRGNGYTF.